These 14 T cell receptor beta chains originate from one sample sequenced in a study of T cells in Graves' hyperthyroidism and ophthalmopathy (dated by TCRdb to between 2018 and 2021). Library preparation used multiplex PCR. The instrument was an Illumina HiSeq 2000. The TCR beta CDR3 regions were amplified from the RNA transcripts. For the first round of RT-PCR on the TCR CDR3, the HTBI primer set was used together with the Qiagen OneStep RT-PCR kit. TCRdb trimmed the raw reads at Q25, called clones with MiXCR and kept productive beta chains. Identical CDR3 proteins give one entry, which carries the most common genes and DNA. Counted in this sample were around 500,000 distinct CDR3 sequences; about 16% of them appeared once. Jointly, the top ten make up 25% to 30% of the sample. The sample taken for sequencing was blood. The receptors stem from a woman aged 25 to 39 with Graves' ophthalmopathy.

This clonotype has a handful of counts. The gene calls are TRBV19 and TRBJ1-1; D perhaps matches TRBD1 (5 bases). Germline V gene sequence: CDR1 LNHDA, CDR2 SQIVND (reference sequence). Trimming took 9 bases from V and 5 from J, leaving 25 bases between them. This CDR3 has 16 residues. For the CDR3, the DNA is TGTGCCAGCTCAGTCTCTCACGGGCAGGGAGGTACTGAAGCTTTCTTT. Residues: CASSVSHGQGGTEAFF.

Regarding this clonotype: This could be a read error, since a much larger clone is one nucleotide away. The chain has TRBV11-2 and TRBJ2-2, with D perhaps TRBD1 or TRBD2 (5 bases each). In germline, CDR1 is SGHAT, CDR2 FQNNGV. The CDR3 covers 14 residues. V was trimmed by 5 bases and J by 7 bases, leaving 14 bases between them. The CDR3 protein is CASSPMQGVGELFF. CDR3 DNA sequence: TGTGCCAGCAGCCCAATGCAGGGAGTCGGGGAGCTGTTTTTT.

This clonotype has ten or more counts. This chain links TRBV12-3 or TRBV12-4 with TRBJ2-1, with 10 bases matching TRBD2. Trimming took 0 bases from V and 6 from J; bases not matched to a gene: 8. The CDR3 has 17 residues. The CDR3 DNA follows: TGTGCCAGCAGTTTAGCTTCTAGCGGGAGAAGTGCCAATGAGCAGTTCTTC. Translated, it gives CASSLASSGRSANEQFF.

This clonotype was seen repeatedly, ten times or more. V gene TRBV10-3 combines with J gene TRBJ2-7; D gene unclear. The CDR3 spans 13 residues. CDR1 and CDR2 from the germline V gene are ENHRY and SYGVKD. Deletions cut 3 bases from V and 5 bases from J, with 11 bases between. The CDR3 DNA sequence: TGTGCCATCAGTGATGGGTTGAACCACGAGCAGTACTTC. It specifies CAISDGLNHEQYF.

The chain recombines TRBV5-5 with TRBJ2-1; 15 nucleotides agree with TRBD2. V was clipped by 3 bases and J by 9 bases; unmatched bases: 4. The CDR3 is 15 residues long. In germline, CDR1 is SGHKS, CDR2 YYEKEE (reference sequence). CDR3 residues: CASSWGLAGGGEQFF. In nucleotides, the CDR3 is TGTGCCAGCAGCTGGGGACTAGCGGGGGGTGGTGAGCAGTTCTTC.

The V and J genes are TRBV6-4 and TRBJ1-2; 7 bases are a match to TRBD1. The CDR3 contains 17 residues. Trimming cost V 4 bases and J 1 base; bases outside gene matches: 12. Germline V gene data show CDR1 as MRHNA and CDR2 as SNTAGT. CDR3 in DNA: TGTGCCAGCAGTGCATCTTTCGGGGGACAGAATAACTATGGCTACACCTTC. Its translation: CASSASFGGQNNYGYTF.

This clonotype was counted ten times or more. V and J are TRBV10-3 and TRBJ2-1; D is uncertain. The CDR3 sequence is 15 residues long. CDR1 ENHRY and CDR2 SYGVKD come from the germline V gene. V was trimmed by 5 bases and J by 0 bases, leaving 11 bases between them. CDR3 sequence reads: CAISPQVVSYNEQFF. The CDR3 DNA follows: TGTGCCATCAGTCCCCAAGTCGTCTCCTACAATGAGCAGTTCTTC.

The sample holds many counts of this clonotype. The V and J genes are TRBV18 and TRBJ2-1; 7 nucleotides agree with TRBD1. This CDR3 region has 14 residues. The junction had 3 bases not matched to a gene; V was cut back by 5 bases and J by 2 bases. The germline V gene encodes CDR1 KGHSH and CDR2 LQKENI. CDR3: CASSFRGTYNEQFF. CDR3 coding DNA: TGTGCCAGCTCATTCAGGGGGACCTACAATGAGCAGTTCTTC.

The chain has TRBV6-2 or TRBV6-3 and TRBJ2-6; TRBD1 agrees at 8 bases. Germline loops: CDR1 MNHEY, CDR2 SVGEGT. J was trimmed by 0 bases and V by 10 bases; bases with no gene match: 5. CDR3 length: 15 amino acids. The CDR3 DNA follows: TGTGCCATCGGACAGGGTAACTCTGGGGCCAACGTCCTGACTTTC. This encodes CAIGQGNSGANVLTF.

This clonotype was seen at least ten times. The CDR3 coding sequence is TGTGCCAGCAGCTTAGGACAGGAGGGCATTCAGTACTTC. Its protein is CASSLGQEGIQYF. This rearrangement joins TRBV11-2 to TRBJ2-4; possibly TRBD1 or TRBD2 for D (6 bases each). Trimming removed 1 base from V and 9 bases from J, with 10 bases in between. Germline assignment: CDR1 SGHAT and CDR2 FQNNGV. This CDR3 comprises 13 residues.

The chain couples TRBV11-3 to TRBJ2-1; D gene uncertain. Trimming took 5 bases from V and 7 from J, leaving 15 bases between them. CDR1 SGHNT and CDR2 YENEEA come from the germline V gene. There are 14 residues in the CDR3. CDR3 amino acids: CASSPGRAENEQFF. CDR3 DNA: TGTGCCAGCAGCCCTGGACGGGCTGAGAATGAGCAGTTCTTC.

This clonotype came up a few times. The chain uses TRBV12-3 or TRBV12-4 and TRBJ2-1; 8 bases agree with TRBD2. Losses at the gene ends were 2 bases for V and 0 bases for J; bases not matched to a gene: 6. This CDR3 contains 17 residues. The CDR3: CASSLLAGQSSYNEQFF. The CDR3 region has the DNA TGTGCCAGCAGTTTACTAGCGGGCCAGAGCTCCTACAATGAGCAGTTCTTC.

The table lists this clonotype with a few counts. This chain uses TRBV7-6 with TRBJ2-1, with D perhaps TRBD2 (5 bases). V was trimmed by 3 bases and J by 5 bases, leaving 14 bases between them. The germline CDR1 and CDR2 sequences are SGHVS and FNYEAQ. This CDR3 is built from 15 residues. This chain's CDR3 is CASSLEAPPHNEQFF. The CDR3 DNA sequence: TGTGCCAGCAGCTTGGAGGCGCCGCCTCACAATGAGCAGTTCTTC. The full variable domain, completed using reference TRBV7-6 and TRBJ2-1, is GAGVSQSPRYKVTKRGQDVALRCDPISGHVSLYWYRQALGQGPEFLTYFNYEAQQDKSGLPNDRFSAERPEGSISTLTIQRTEQRDSAMYRCASSLEAPPHNEQFFGPGTRLTVL.

V is TRBV5-1 and J is TRBJ2-5, with 9 bases identical to TRBD1. With 0 bases clipped from V and 5 bases from J, the junction kept 5 bases outside the gene matches. CDR1 and CDR2 from the germline V gene are SGHRS and YFSETQ. This CDR3 comprises 15 residues. Written as DNA, the CDR3 is TGCGCCAGCAGCTTGGTTACAGGGGGCCGGGAGACCCAGTACTTC. It encodes CASSLVTGGRETQYF.